This is a list of T cell receptor beta chains from one sample in a study of OX40 agonist ivuxolimab in advanced cancers. The table came from immunoSEQ multiplex PCR; TCRdb's copy has only in-frame clones and leaves some out. The sample yields fewer than 85,000 clones, 90% seen once. Sequencing was performed on CD4+ or CD8+ T cells sorted from blood, taken in a trial of the OX40 agonist ivuxolimab. These receptors were collected from an adult with an advanced solid tumor such as melanoma, head and neck, liver or kidney cancer. Each CDR3 is given with its conserved first and last residue. Fields, in order: V gene, D gene, clone size, J gene, CDR3 DNA, CDR3 protein. D genes are given only for firm matches. Part of the rows lack a size; the others show once, few, many or a class for expanded clones.

TRBV9	.	.	TRBJ2-1	TGTGCCAGCAGCGCTGGTCCTCTGACGAACAATGAGCAGTTCTTC	CASSAGPLTNNEQFF
TRBV6-6	TRBD2	.	TRBJ2-1	TGTGCCAGCAGCTCCACTAGCGGGAGAGCCCATGAGCAGTTCTTC	CASSSTSGRAHEQFF
TRBV29-1	.	.	TRBJ2-7	TGCAGCGTTAGCAACAGGGCCTACGAGCAGTACTTC	CSVSNRAYEQYF
TRBV5-4	.	.	TRBJ2-7	TGTGCCAGCAGCTTGGAACGGGCCGAGCAGTACTTC	CASSLERAEQYF
TRBV5-5	.	.	TRBJ2-2	TGTGCCAGCAGCATAGCAAACACCGGGGAGCTGTTTTTT	CASSIANTGELFF
TRBV6-5	TRBD1	.	TRBJ2-2	TGTGCCAGCAGTTACCTAACAGGGGAAGGAGAGCTGTTTTTT	CASSYLTGEGELFF
TRBV30	TRBD2	once	TRBJ2-1	TGTGCCTGGAGTCTGCGGACTAGCGGGAATGAGCAGTTCTTC	CAWSLRTSGNEQFF
TRBV28	TRBD2	.	TRBJ2-1	TGTGCCAGCAGTTCCGGGACTAGAGATGTGAATGAGCAGTTCTTC	CASSSGTRDVNEQFF
TRBV4-2	.	.	TRBJ2-1	TGTGCCAGCAGCCAAGATCCGAGCGAAAGCGCGTTTTACAATGAGCAGTTCTTC	CASSQDPSESAFYNEQFF
TRBV5-6	TRBD2	.	TRBJ2-7	TGTGCCAGCAGCCAACTAGCGGGAGGGACCTACGAGCAGTACTTC	CASSQLAGGTYEQYF
TRBV27	TRBD1	.	TRBJ2-4	TGTGCCAGCAGTCCCAGGCCCCCACAGGGGGCACCGAGTTTACTAGCCAAAAACATTCAGTACTTC	CASSPRPPQGAPSLLAKNIQYF
TRBV28	TRBD2	.	TRBJ2-7	TGTGCCAGCAGCTCAACGGGGGGTTGGTCCTACGAGCAGTACTTC	CASSSTGGWSYEQYF
TRBV28	.	.	TRBJ1-1	TGTGCCAGCAGTTTATCAGGGGAGGGGGACACTGAAGCTTTCTTT	CASSLSGEGDTEAFF
TRBV12-5	.	.	TRBJ2-1	TGTGCTAGTGCCCGGGACAAGACATACAATGAGCAGTTCTTC	CASARDKTYNEQFF
TRBV6-5	TRBD1	.	TRBJ2-5	TGTGCCAGCAGTTTACAGGGGGCTGGAGAGACCCAGTACTTC	CASSLQGAGETQYF
TRBV28	TRBD1	few	TRBJ2-5	TGTGCCAGCAGAGGCCGGACAGGGGTTTCGGAGACCCAGTACTTC	CASRGRTGVSETQYF
TRBV19	TRBD2	.	TRBJ2-2	TGTGCCAGTCGGACTAGCGGCAACACCGGGGAGCTGTTTTTT	CASRTSGNTGELFF
TRBV2	TRBD2	.	TRBJ2-1	TGTGCCAGCAGAGGACTAGCGGGAGCCCATGAGCAGTTCTTC	CASRGLAGAHEQFF
TRBV28	TRBD2	.	TRBJ2-7	TGTGCCAGCAGGGAAGCTAGCGGGAGTACGGGGCAGTACTTC	CASREASGSTGQYF
TRBV19	TRBD1	once	TRBJ1-2	TGTGCCAGTAGTATTCCGGGACAGGGGGCGCGAGGCTACACCTTC	CASSIPGQGARGYTF
TRBV5-1	TRBD2	.	TRBJ2-1	TGCGCCAGCAGCCGACGGGCTACTAGCGGGAGAAATAATGAGCAGTTCTTC	CASSRRATSGRNNEQFF
TRBV9	TRBD1	.	TRBJ1-2	TGTGCCAGCAGCCCACGACAGGGCTATGGCTACACCTTC	CASSPRQGYGYTF
TRBV28	.	.	TRBJ2-7	TGCGTCTCGTCGGCCGGGACCTACGAGCAGTACTTC	CVSSAGTYEQYF
TRBV4-2	.	.	TRBJ2-5	TGTGCCAGCAGCCAGGGTACCCTTTTAGGGGAGACCCAGTACTTC	CASSQGTLLGETQYF
TRBV5-6	TRBD1	.	TRBJ1-2	TGTGCCAGCAGCTCCAGGGGGCAGGGCTATGGCTACACCTTC	CASSSRGQGYGYTF
TRBV5-6	TRBD2	.	TRBJ2-7	TGTGCCAGCAGCTTACTCCATTCCGGGACTAGCGGCTACGAGCAGTACTTC	CASSLLHSGTSGYEQYF
TRBV5-6	TRBD1	.	TRBJ2-1	TGTGCCAGCAGCTCCCTGGGACAGGGGGAAAATGAGCAGTTCTTC	CASSSLGQGENEQFF
TRBV10-3	.	.	TRBJ2-7	TGTGCCATCAGCCCGGGACGCTACGAGCAGTACTTC	CAISPGRYEQYF
TRBV5-1	.	.	TRBJ1-5	TGCGCCAGCAGCTTGGGGTCGGGTGGACAGCCCCAGCATTTT	CASSLGSGGQPQHF
TRBV19	.	.	TRBJ1-3	TGTGCCAGTAGTAAGAAAGGCGTCAGGGTATCCGGAAACACCATATATTTT	CASSKKGVRVSGNTIYF
TRBV25-1	.	once	TRBJ2-1	TGCGCCAGCAGCCAAGACCCGGTGAATACTTACAATGAGCAGTTCTTC	CASSQDPVNTYNEQFF
TRBV5-4	.	.	TRBJ2-5	TGTGCCAGCAGCTTACGCGGAAAACAAGAGACCCAGTACTTC	CASSLRGKQETQYF
TRBV15	.	.	TRBJ2-5	TGTGCCACCAGCAGCGCTCAAAACCCCCGGGGGACCCAGTACTTC	CATSSAQNPRGTQYF
TRBV6-5	.	.	TRBJ2-7	TGTGCCAGCAGTCCGCCGATCTCCTACGAGCAGTACTTC	CASSPPISYEQYF
TRBV11-2	TRBD1	.	TRBJ1-4	TGTGCCAGCAGCTCGTGGACAGGCCGAAAGGAAAAACTGTTTTTT	CASSSWTGRKEKLFF
TRBV4-1	.	.	TRBJ2-6	TGCGCCAGCAGCACCTCTGGGTTCGCTGGGGCCAACGTCCTGACTTTC	CASSTSGFAGANVLTF
TRBV19	.	.	TRBJ2-2	TGTGCCAGTATCCCACCGGGACACAACACCGGGGAGCTGTTTTTT	CASIPPGHNTGELFF
TRBV5-5	.	once	TRBJ2-3	TGTGCCAGCAGCTTGGTGGGCACAGATACGCAGTATTTT	CASSLVGTDTQYF
TRBV2	.	.	TRBJ1-4	TGTGCCAGCAGTGTCGCCGAGGGTTATGAAAAACTGTTTTTT	CASSVAEGYEKLFF
TRBV19	.	.	TRBJ2-1	TGTGCCAGTAGTCCCAACGCCGCAGGGCGCAATGAGCAGTTCTTC	CASSPNAAGRNEQFF
TRBV5-6	TRBD2	.	TRBJ2-2	TGTGCCAGCAGCTCTCCGGGACTAGCGGGAGTATGGGGGGCCGGGGAGCTGTTTTTT	CASSSPGLAGVWGAGELFF
TRBV21-1	.	.	TRBJ2-5	TGTGCCAGCACCAGGTTCGCTCAGACCCAGTACTTC	CASTRFAQTQYF
TRBV28	.	.	TRBJ2-1	TGTGGGGTAGGAGCGGATGAGCAGTTCTTC	CGVGADEQFF
TRBV4-3	.	.	TRBJ2-7	TGCGCCAGCAGCCAAGAACAACAGGACCCTTACGAGCAGTACTTC	CASSQEQQDPYEQYF
TRBV7-9	.	once	TRBJ2-3	TGTGCCAGCAGCTTAACGGAAGATACGCAGTATTTT	CASSLTEDTQYF
TRBV18	.	.	TRBJ2-5	TGTGCCAGCTCACCAGACAGTTTGAAAGAGACCCAGTACTTC	CASSPDSLKETQYF
TRBV5-8	.	.	TRBJ2-3	TGTGCCAGCAGCTTGAAAGCGGGCCTTAGCACAGATACGCAGTATTTT	CASSLKAGLSTDTQYF
TRBV7-7	TRBD1	few	TRBJ2-2	TGTGCTAGCAGCTTAGGAAGGGGGCAGGCCGGGGAGCTGTTTTTT	CASSLGRGQAGELFF
TRBV2	TRBD1	.	TRBJ2-7	TGTGCCAGCAGGGCCGGACAGGAAAAGAACGAGCAGTACTTC	CASRAGQEKNEQYF
TRBV5-1	.	.	TRBJ1-2	TGCGCCAGCAGCTTGGATACCAGGGAGTATGGCTACACCTTC	CASSLDTREYGYTF
TRBV28	.	once	TRBJ2-7	TGTGCCAGCAGTTTTTTCTCCTGGAGAGAACAACACTACGAGCAGTACTTC	CASSFFSWREQHYEQYF
TRBV28	TRBD1	.	TRBJ1-4	TGTGCCAGCAGTCTCACTGCCTACGGGACAGGCCATGAAAAACTGTTTTTT	CASSLTAYGTGHEKLFF
TRBV15	TRBD2	.	TRBJ2-3	TGTGCCACCAGCAGAGTTAGGCTAGCGGGAGGCACAGATACGCAGTATTTT	CATSRVRLAGGTDTQYF
TRBV4-3	TRBD1	.	TRBJ1-2	TGCGCCAGCAGCCGGGTACAGGGGCATGGCTACACCTTC	CASSRVQGHGYTF
TRBV6-5	.	.	TRBJ2-7	TGTGCCAGCAGTTCTGGGGGGAGCTCCTACGAGCAGTACTTC	CASSSGGSSYEQYF
TRBV6-5	.	.	TRBJ1-5	TGTGCCAGCAGTAGACTGGGAGGGGATCAGCCCCAGCATTTT	CASSRLGGDQPQHF
TRBV19	.	.	TRBJ2-1	TGTGCCAGTAGTATGGGTGGGAGGCGGGGCTCCTACAATGAGCAGTTCTTC	CASSMGGRRGSYNEQFF
TRBV10-2	.	.	TRBJ2-5	TGCGCCAGCAGTGAGTCCGCCCCGCTAGCTGGAGAGACCCAGTACTTC	CASSESAPLAGETQYF
TRBV7-3	.	.	TRBJ1-5	TGTGCCAGCAGCTTATCTTCTAAACTTCCCTATCAGCCCCAGCATTTT	CASSLSSKLPYQPQHF
TRBV19	TRBD1	.	TRBJ1-5	TGTGCCAGTAGTAAGACAGGGCCATTCAATCAGCCCCAGCATTTT	CASSKTGPFNQPQHF